The 3 T cell receptor beta chains given below trace back to one sample, sequenced in a study of glioma-infiltrating T cells. The iRepertoire nested amplicon-rescue multiplex PCR amplified TCR alpha and beta CDR3s from RNA. TCRdb ran MiXCR on the multiplex PCR reads and lists one entry per CDR3 protein. The table includes some 160,000 distinct CDR3 sequences, over 40% detected once. The sample was glioma tissue, nonneoplastic brain tissue, or PBMCs (not recorded which). All receptors derive from a human donor with low-grade glioma or glioblastoma, undergoing nonglioma brain surgery, or in good health (not recorded which).

The chain carries TRBV29-1 and TRBJ1-1, with D possibly being TRBD1 (6 bases). Germline CDR1 SQVTM, CDR2 ANQGSEA. The V and J ends lost 7 bases and 11 bases respectively, with 23 bases between them. This CDR3 has 13 amino acids. CDR3 sequence: CSARGGSAGRAFF. The DNA for the CDR3 is TGCAGCGCCCGCGGGGGCAGCGCGGGTCGCGCTTTCTTT.

This clonotype has a count of ten or more. The gene calls are TRBV7-2 and TRBJ2-7; 11 positions match TRBD2. V shed 5 bases, J shed 3 bases, and the junction held 3 bases outside the gene matches. The CDR3 runs 14 residues. Germline-derived CDR1 and CDR2 are SGHTA and FQGNSA. The CDR3 is CASSLTSGNYEQYF. The CDR3 DNA follows: TGTGCCAGCAGCCTGACTAGCGGGAACTACGAGCAGTACTTC. Variable domain in full (rest from reference TRBV7-2 and TRBJ2-7): GAGVSQSPSNKVTEKGKDVELRCDPISGHTALYWYRQSLGQGLEFLIYFQGNSAPDKSGLPSDRFSAERTGGSVSTLTIQRTQQEDSAVYLCASSLTSGNYEQYFGPGTRLTVT.

As for this clonotype: A much larger clonotype is one base distant, so this may be a read error. The chain uses TRBV30 and TRBJ1-5; D gene unclear. From germline, CDR1 is GTSNPN and CDR2 SVGIG (reference sequence). The CDR3 spans 14 residues. CDR3 region: CPWSANSKNQPQHF. CDR3 nucleotide sequence: TGTCCCTGGAGTGCGAACAGCAAAAATCAGCCCCAGCATTTT.